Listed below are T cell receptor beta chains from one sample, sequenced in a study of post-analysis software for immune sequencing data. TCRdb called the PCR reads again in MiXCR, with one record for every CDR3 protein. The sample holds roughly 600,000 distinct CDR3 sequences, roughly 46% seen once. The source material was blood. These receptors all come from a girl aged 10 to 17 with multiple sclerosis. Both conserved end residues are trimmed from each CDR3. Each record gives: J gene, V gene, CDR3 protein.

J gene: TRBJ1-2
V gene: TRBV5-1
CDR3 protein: ASSFRERNYGYT

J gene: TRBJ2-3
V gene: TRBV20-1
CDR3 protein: SAREPRDTQY

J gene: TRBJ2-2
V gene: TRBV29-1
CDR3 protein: SVARDRSTGELF

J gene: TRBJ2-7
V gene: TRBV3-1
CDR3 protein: ASSQGLGTASYEQY

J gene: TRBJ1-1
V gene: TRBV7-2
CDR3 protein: ALGGMNTEAF

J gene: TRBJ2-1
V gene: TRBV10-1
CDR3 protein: ASSPQIRGNGQF

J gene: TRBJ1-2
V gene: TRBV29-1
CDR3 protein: SGRDSYGYT

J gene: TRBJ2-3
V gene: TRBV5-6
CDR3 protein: ASSKQTTDTQY

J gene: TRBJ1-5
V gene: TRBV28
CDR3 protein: ASSLEGSQPQH

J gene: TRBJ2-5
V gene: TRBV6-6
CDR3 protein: ASTGGSETQY

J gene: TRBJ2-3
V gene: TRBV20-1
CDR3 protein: SAATKRGANTDTQY

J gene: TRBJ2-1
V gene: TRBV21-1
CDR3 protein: ASSGGRGDNEQF

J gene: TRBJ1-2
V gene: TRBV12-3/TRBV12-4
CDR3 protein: ASSWTDTWGYT

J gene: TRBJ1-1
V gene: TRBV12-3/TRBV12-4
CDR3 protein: ASSKERALNTEAF

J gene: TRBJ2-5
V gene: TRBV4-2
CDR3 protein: ASSQERGGETQY

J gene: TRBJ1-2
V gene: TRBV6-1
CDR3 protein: ACGWTDPNYGYT

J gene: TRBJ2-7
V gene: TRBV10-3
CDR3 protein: AIIGREGEQY

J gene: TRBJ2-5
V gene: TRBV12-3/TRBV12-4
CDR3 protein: ASTMDRRETQY

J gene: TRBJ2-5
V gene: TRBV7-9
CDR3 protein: ASSLSGEETQY

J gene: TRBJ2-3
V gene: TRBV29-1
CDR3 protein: SVDRPEEDTQY

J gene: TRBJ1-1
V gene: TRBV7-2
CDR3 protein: ASSLGATFSGTEAF

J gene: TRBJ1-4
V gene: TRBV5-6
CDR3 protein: ASSHRRDREKLF

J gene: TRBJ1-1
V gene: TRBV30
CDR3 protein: AWSAFDLRAF

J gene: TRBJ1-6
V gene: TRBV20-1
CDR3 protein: SATGSSYNSPLH

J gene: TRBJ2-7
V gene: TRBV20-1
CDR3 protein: SARSSRVFYEQY

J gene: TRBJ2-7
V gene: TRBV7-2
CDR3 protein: AGSQSRGNYEQY

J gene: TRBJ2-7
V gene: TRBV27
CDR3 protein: ASSQKSGLVAYEQY

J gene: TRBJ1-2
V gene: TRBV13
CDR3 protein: ASSLIRTVNYGYT

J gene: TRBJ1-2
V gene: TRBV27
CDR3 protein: ASSLSGDALAGYT

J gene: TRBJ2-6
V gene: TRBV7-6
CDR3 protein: ASSLGRMVGANVLT

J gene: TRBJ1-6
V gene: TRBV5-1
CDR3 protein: ASSLRQAGSPLH

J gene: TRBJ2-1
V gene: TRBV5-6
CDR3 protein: ASSLVAAPYDEQF

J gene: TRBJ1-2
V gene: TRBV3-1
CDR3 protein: ASSLTGERGYT

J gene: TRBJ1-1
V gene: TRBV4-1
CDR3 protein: ASSQGRQGRWNTEAF

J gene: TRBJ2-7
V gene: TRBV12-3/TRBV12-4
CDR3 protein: ASSFPGGVYEQY

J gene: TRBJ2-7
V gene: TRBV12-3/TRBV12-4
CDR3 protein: ASTPTGFPYEQY

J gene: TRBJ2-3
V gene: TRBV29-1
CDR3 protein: SVARDTDTQY

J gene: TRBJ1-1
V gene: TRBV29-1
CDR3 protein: SVEDLEGTGWHTEAF

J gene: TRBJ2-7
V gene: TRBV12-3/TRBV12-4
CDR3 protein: ASSKPGTRAYEQY

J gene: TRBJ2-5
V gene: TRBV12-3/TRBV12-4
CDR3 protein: ASSRPSTGIHKQY

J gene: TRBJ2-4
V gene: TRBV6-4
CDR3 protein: ASSAAGGGDIQY

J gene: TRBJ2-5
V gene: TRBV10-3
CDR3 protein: AISDREVSETQY

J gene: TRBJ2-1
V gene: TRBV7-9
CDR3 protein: ASAWRGADNEQF

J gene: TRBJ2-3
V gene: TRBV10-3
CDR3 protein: AISEPRPDDTQY

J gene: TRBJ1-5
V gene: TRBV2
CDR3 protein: ASTDTFGPQH

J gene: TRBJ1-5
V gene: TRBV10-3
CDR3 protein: AISGDAGNQPQH

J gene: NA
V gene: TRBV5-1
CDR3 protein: ASSLETGGDDEQY

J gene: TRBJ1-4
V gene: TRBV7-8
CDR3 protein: ASISRVSTNEKLF

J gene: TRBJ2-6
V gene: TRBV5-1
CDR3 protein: ASSLTYRGEAFSGANVLT

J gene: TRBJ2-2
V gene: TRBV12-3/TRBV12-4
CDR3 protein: ASSLPGELF

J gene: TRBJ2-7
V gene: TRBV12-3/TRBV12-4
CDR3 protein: VSSITRDYPRYEQY

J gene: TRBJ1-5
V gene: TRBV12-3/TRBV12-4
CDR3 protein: ASSDKVMSQPQH

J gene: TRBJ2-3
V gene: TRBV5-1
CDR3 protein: ASSLASAGGTDTQY

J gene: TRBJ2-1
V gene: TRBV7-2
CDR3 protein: ASSSTSGLLRNEQF

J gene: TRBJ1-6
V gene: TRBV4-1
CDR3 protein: ASSKDPGSPLH

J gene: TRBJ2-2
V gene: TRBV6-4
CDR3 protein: ASSDGQGAGELF

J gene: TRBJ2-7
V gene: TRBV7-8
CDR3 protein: ASSLAPGSPSYEQY

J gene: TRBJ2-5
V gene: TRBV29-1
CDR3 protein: SAGQLQETQY

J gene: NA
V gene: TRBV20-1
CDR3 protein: SATPWRDGNEQY